The clone carrying this T cell receptor (beta chain) was observed many times. Its antigen remains unidentified. The CDR3 runs 17 residues. J gave up 2 bases and V 3 bases, and 9 bases lay outside the gene matches. CDR1 and CDR2 (germline): DFQATT, SNEGSKA (reference sequence). TCRdb recomputed calls from the 5' RACE reads with MiXCR, one row per CDR3 protein. Of 140,000 to 150,000 distinct CDR3 sequences in the sample, 5% to 8% were seen once. This record comes from a study of T cells after yellow fever vaccination. Study outcomes and limitations: Clones that expanded after primary vaccination mostly reappeared after the booster (just over 95% CD4, roughly 87% CD8). A weaker but faster secondary response was observed, peaking on day 5 versus 15. Abundant clonotypes (contaminants from the bulk population) could be present in FACS-sorted repertoires.

The TCR was taken from a man between 25 and 39 years old who received the YFV17D yellow fever vaccine. The V and J genes are TRBV20-1 and TRBJ2-3; 12 bases match TRBD2. This specimen was CD4+ T cells sorted from PBMCs, taken 10 days after the yellow fever booster vaccination. CDR3: CSARTRLAGGFTDTQYF. The CDR3 region has the DNA TGCAGTGCTAGGACCCGGCTAGCGGGAGGGTTCACAGATACGCAGTATTTT.